These T cell receptor beta chains were read from a single sample in a study of radiation and T cells in renal cell carcinoma. The repertoire was sequenced with immunoSEQ multiplex PCR; TCRdb's copy has only in-frame clones and lacks some. The sample has about 49,000 clones; approximately 80% are singletons. Sequencing used blood, obtained from a patient whose treatment included radiotherapy and nephrectomy. All receptors derive from a woman in her seventies with renal cell carcinoma. CDR3s include the opening cysteine and the closing phenylalanine or tryptophan. The order of the fields is clone size, J gene, CDR3 length, V gene, D gene, CDR3 protein, CDR3 DNA. A D gene is named only where the DNA matches it firmly. Size values are once, few and many counts, or a class for expanded clones, and some rows have none.

>NA|TRBJ2-7|12|TRBV5-4|NA
CASSLVAREQYF
TGTGCCAGCAGCTTGGTCGCGCGGGAGCAGTACTTC
>NA|TRBJ2-2|17|TRBV5-4|NA
CASSTRDGSVGSGELFF
TGTGCCAGCAGCACAAGGGACGGGTCGGTAGGGTCCGGGGAGCTGTTTTTT
>NA|TRBJ1-1|15|TRBV28|NA
CASRPAQGRNTEAFF
TGTGCCAGCAGACCCGCACAGGGTCGGAACACTGAAGCTTTCTTT
>NA|TRBJ1-3|15|TRBV18|TRBD1
CASSTTGDSGNTIYF
TGTGCCAGCTCAACGACAGGGGACTCTGGAAACACCATATATTTT
>NA|TRBJ2-7|17|TRBV5-6|NA
CASSKRGFRGRSYEQYF
TGTGCCAGCAGCAAACGGGGGTTTCGGGGGCGATCCTACGAGCAGTACTTC
>NA|TRBJ2-3|15|TRBV2|NA
CASVRLATRTDTQYF
TGTGCCAGCGTTAGGCTAGCGACCCGCACAGATACGCAGTATTTT
>NA|TRBJ2-3|15|TRBV5-1|TRBD1
CASSLGTGGSDTQYF
TGCGCCAGCAGCTTGGGGACAGGGGGCTCAGATACGCAGTATTTT
>NA|TRBJ2-4|14|TRBV5-8|NA
CASSLGETKNIQYF
TGTGCCAGCAGCTTAGGCGAGACCAAAAACATTCAGTACTTC
>NA|TRBJ2-2|16|TRBV7-9|NA
CASSLAGLANTGELFF
TGTGCCAGCAGCTTAGCCGGCCTAGCAAACACCGGGGAGCTGTTTTTT
>NA|TRBJ2-1|14|TRBV7-8|TRBD2
CASSLRDYYNEQFF
TGTGCCAGCAGCCTGAGGGACTACTACAATGAGCAGTTCTTC
>once|TRBJ1-1|17|TRBV5-1|TRBD1
CASSLGRDRAQNTEAFF
TGCGCCAGCAGCTTGGGGAGGGACAGGGCGCAGAACACTGAAGCTTTCTTT
>NA|TRBJ2-5|12|TRBV7-8|NA
CASSLDRETQYF
TGTGCCAGCAGCCTAGATCGAGAGACCCAGTACTTC
>NA|TRBJ2-5|12|TRBV9|NA
CASSVGSETQYF
TGTGCCAGCAGCGTAGGATCAGAGACCCAGTACTTC
>NA|TRBJ2-1|15|TRBV19|TRBD1
CASSPRTGPYNEQFF
TGTGCCAGTAGCCCTCGGACAGGGCCCTACAATGAGCAGTTCTTC
>NA|TRBJ2-5|13|TRBV4-1|NA
CASSQDRKETQYF
TGCGCCAGCAGCCAAGACAGGAAGGAGACCCAGTACTTC
>NA|TRBJ2-1|13|TRBV5-5|NA
CASSVDEDNEQFF
TGTGCCAGCAGCGTGGACGAGGACAATGAGCAGTTCTTC
>NA|TRBJ1-5|12|TRBV7-9|TRBD1
CASSPGGQPQHF
TGTGCCAGCAGCCCAGGGGGGCAGCCCCAGCATTTT
>NA|TRBJ2-2|13|TRBV5-1|NA
CASSREPTGELFF
TGCGCCAGCAGCCGCGAACCAACCGGGGAGCTGTTTTTT
>NA|TRBJ2-7|15|TRBV18|NA
CASSSGARSVYEQYF
TGTGCCAGCTCCTCGGGAGCCCGTAGTGTCTACGAGCAGTACTTC
>NA|TRBJ2-3|16|TRBV5-1|TRBD2
CASSGTSGGSTDTQYF
TGCGCCAGCAGCGGAACTAGCGGGGGAAGCACAGATACGCAGTATTTT
>NA|TRBJ2-2|15|TRBV5-1|NA
CASRMDGESTGELFF
TGCGCCAGCAGGATGGACGGGGAGAGTACCGGGGAGCTGTTTTTT
>NA|TRBJ2-3|15|TRBV7-9|NA
CASSSRDSLPDTQYF
TGTGCCAGCAGCTCCCGGGACTCTTTGCCTGATACGCAGTATTTT
>NA|TRBJ2-5|13|TRBV10-3|NA
CAISEGREETQYF
TGTGCCATCAGTGAGGGCAGGGAAGAGACCCAGTACTTC
>NA|TRBJ2-3|16|TRBV5-4|TRBD1
CASSLGTGSSTDTQYF
TGTGCCAGCAGCTTGGGGACAGGGTCTAGCACAGATACGCAGTATTTT